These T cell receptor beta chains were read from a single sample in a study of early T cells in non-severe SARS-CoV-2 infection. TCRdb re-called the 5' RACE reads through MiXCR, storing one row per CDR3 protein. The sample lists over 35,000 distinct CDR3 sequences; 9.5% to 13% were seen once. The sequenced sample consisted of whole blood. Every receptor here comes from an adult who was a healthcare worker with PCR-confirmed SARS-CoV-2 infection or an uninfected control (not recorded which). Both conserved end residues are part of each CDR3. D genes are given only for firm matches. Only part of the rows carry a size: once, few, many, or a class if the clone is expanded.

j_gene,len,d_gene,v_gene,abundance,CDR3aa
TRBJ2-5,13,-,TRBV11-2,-,CASSRDSQETQYF
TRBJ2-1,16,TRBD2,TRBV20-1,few,CSARLAGGFSYNEQFF
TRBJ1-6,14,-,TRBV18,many,CASSPSREDSPLHF
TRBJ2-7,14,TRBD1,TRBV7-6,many,CASSFRDRGYEQYF
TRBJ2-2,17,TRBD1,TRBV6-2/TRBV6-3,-,CASSRDRRPSNTGELFF
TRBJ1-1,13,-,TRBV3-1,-,CASSQKGRSIAFF
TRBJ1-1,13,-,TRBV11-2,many,CASSLLSNTEAFF
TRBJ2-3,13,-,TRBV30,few,CAWSWLVTDTQYF
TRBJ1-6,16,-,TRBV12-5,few,CASGLVAGRADSPLHF
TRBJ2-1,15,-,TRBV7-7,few,CASSPEGGPNNEQFF
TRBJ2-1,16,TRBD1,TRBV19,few,CASSILPGQGDNEQFF
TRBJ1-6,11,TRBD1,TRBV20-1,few,CSARRGQALHF
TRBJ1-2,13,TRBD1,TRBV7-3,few,CASSPQGGYGYTF
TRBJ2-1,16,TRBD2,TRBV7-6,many,CASSLLLAGAYNEQFF
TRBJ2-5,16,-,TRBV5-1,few,CASSPNSQGGKETQYF
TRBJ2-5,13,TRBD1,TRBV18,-,CASQTGLQETQYF
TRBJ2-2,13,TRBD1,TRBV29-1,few,CSGQGAETGELFF
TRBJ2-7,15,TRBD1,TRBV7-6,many,CASSLVTGAGREQYF
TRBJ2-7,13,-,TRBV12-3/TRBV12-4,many,CASSLTGSYEQYF
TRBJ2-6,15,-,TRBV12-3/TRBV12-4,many,CASSLKGGPFSVLTF